A single sample is the source of the 14 T cell receptor beta chains below, sequenced in a study of response to subunit inactivated influenza vaccine (dated by TCRdb to the late 2010s). The protocol used for the library was RT-PCR. The reads were generated on an Illumina HiSeq 2500. The public reads were reprocessed in TCRdb via fastp at Q25 and MiXCR, keeping in-frame beta chains. Records with the same CDR3 protein are collapsed into one entry carrying the most frequent genes and DNA. The sample table shows about 520,000 distinct CDR3 sequences, and approximately 6.9% are seen once. Around 13% of the sample lies in the top ten. The sample here was PBMCs from blood, taken approximately 25 months after vaccination. These receptors were collected from a man aged 50-75 years who received an inactivated influenza vaccine. Donor details come from another sample of the same person, matched by shared clones.

This clonotype was detected many times. The chain has TRBV10-3 and TRBJ1-2; 9 bases are shared with TRBD1. Germline CDR1 ENHRY, CDR2 SYGVKD. The V segment lost 6 bases and the J segment 7 bases; nucleotides outside the gene matches: 12. The CDR3 has 15 residues. The CDR3 protein is CAIRQQGQGNSGYTF. CDR3 bases: TGTGCCATCAGACAGCAAGGACAGGGGAATTCTGGCTACACCTTC.

This clonotype was picked up a small number of times. The chain has TRBV7-9 and TRBJ1-2; maybe TRBD1 (5 bases). V lost 4 bases and J lost 5, with 14 bases in between. This CDR3 has 14 residues. The germline CDR1 and CDR2 sequences are SEHNR and FQNEAQ (reference sequence). The DNA for the CDR3 is TGTGCCAGCAGCTCCAGGAGGGACGATTATGGCTACACCTTC. Translating gives CASSSRRDDYGYTF.

The chain recombines TRBV7-6 with TRBJ2-3; 7 bases agree with TRBD2. This CDR3 is 15 amino acids long. The J segment lost 2 bases and the V segment lost 5 bases, leaving 7 bases of the junction unmatched. Germline CDR1 reads SGHVS; CDR2 reads FNYEAQ. Here the CDR3 DNA reads TGTGCCAGCAGCCCCCCCGGACTAGACACAGATACGCAGTATTTT. As protein: CASSPPGLDTDTQYF.

This chain connects TRBV20-1 to TRBJ2-1, with TRBD1 matching 7 bases. The CDR3 contains 14 residues. Germline V gene sequence: CDR1 DFQATT, CDR2 SNEGSKA (reference sequence). Unmatched junction bases numbered 3, after V lost 4 bases and J lost 0 bases. CDR3 sequence reads: CSAIGTASYNEQFF. Here the CDR3 DNA reads TGCAGTGCTATCGGGACAGCCTCCTACAATGAGCAGTTCTTC.

The rearrangement uses TRBV20-1 and TRBJ2-1; D perhaps matches TRBD2 (7 bases). Trimming removed 6 bases from V and 4 bases from J, with 16 bases in between. Germline CDR1 is DFQATT and CDR2 is SNEGSKA (reference sequence). CDR3 length: 14 residues. The CDR3 loop is CSAGGRERYNEQFF. Here the CDR3 DNA reads TGCAGTGCAGGGGGGCGGGAGAGATACAATGAGCAGTTCTTC.

This clonotype was seen more than once but under ten times. CDR3 sequence (DNA): TGTGCCTGGAGGGGGGGGCCGGGACTAGCGGGAGGTCTAAGCTCCTACAATGAGCAGTTCTTC. It encodes CAWRGGPGLAGGLSSYNEQFF. J is TRBJ2-1 and V is TRBV30; 15 bases map to TRBD2. CDR1 GTSNPN and CDR2 SVGIG come from the germline V gene (reference sequence). The CDR3 is 21 residues long. V shed 3 bases, J shed 0 bases, and the junction held 15 bases outside the gene matches.

This clonotype was seen only a few times. The chain uses TRBV28 and TRBJ2-3; D unclear. Per the germline V gene, CDR1 is MDHEN and CDR2 is SYDVKM. The CDR3 runs to 11 residues. V dropped 7 bases and J dropped 3 bases, with 5 bases sitting between them. DNA for the CDR3: TGTGCCAGCACCGGGACAGATACGCAGTATTTT. Translation: CASTGTDTQYF.

This clonotype was detected only a few times. V and J are TRBV5-1 and TRBJ2-3; 9 nucleotides line up with TRBD1. Germline values: CDR1 SGHRS, CDR2 YFSETQ. The CDR3 spans 14 residues. J lost 6 bases, V lost 6 bases, and 8 bases had no gene match. DNA of the CDR3: TGCGCCAGCACCAGGACAGGGGACAGGGATACGCAGTATTTT. Amino acid sequence: CASTRTGDRDTQYF. The variable domain in full, with the rest retrieved from reference TRBV5-1 and TRBJ2-3, is KAGVTQTPRYLIKTRGQQVTLSCSPISGHRSVSWYQQTPGQGLQFLFEYFSETQRNKGNFPGRFSGRQFSNSRSEMNVSTLELGDSALYLCASTRTGDRDTQYFGPGTRLTVL.

This clonotype was observed a few times. The V and J genes are TRBV24-1 and TRBJ2-3; either TRBD1 or TRBD2 may supply D (5 bases each). Trimming removed 4 bases from V and 6 bases from J, with 19 bases in between. This CDR3 is 16 amino acids long. Germline assignment: CDR1 KGHDR and CDR2 SFDVKD. CDR3 nucleotide sequence: TGTGCCACCAGTGAAGGTGGGGGTCACACGGCGGATACGCAGTATTTT. Encoded protein: CATSEGGGHTADTQYF.

This rearrangement joins TRBV20-1 to TRBJ1-5, with D tentatively TRBD1 (6 bases). The CDR3 runs to 14 residues. The germline V and J ends were trimmed by 1 base and 7 bases, with 14 bases remaining between them. Looked up from germline, CDR1 is DFQATT and CDR2 is SNEGSKA (reference sequence). CDR3 DNA sequence: TGCAGTGCTAGAGCTCGCCGTCAGGGGCAGCCCCAGCATTTT. Translating gives CSARARRQGQPQHF.

This clonotype has more than one count but fewer than ten. The genes are TRBV12-3 or TRBV12-4 and TRBJ1-4; D is perhaps TRBD1 (5 bases). The CDR3 is 16 amino acids. V gave up 0 bases and J gave up 2 bases, with 10 bases separating them. The CDR3 nucleotides are TGTGCCAGCAGTTTAGCGACGACAGCTACTAATGAAAAACTGTTTTTT. As protein: CASSLATTATNEKLFF.

This chain links TRBV12-3 or TRBV12-4 with TRBJ2-2; the D gene is possibly TRBD2 (6 bases). The CDR3 loop spans 17 amino acids. The V gene lost 3 bases and the J gene lost 2 bases, with 16 bases spanning the gap. The CDR3 DNA sequence: TGTGCCAGCAGTTTCTCAGGAGGGGTCCGAAACACCGGGGAGCTGTTTTTT. This encodes CASSFSGGVRNTGELFF.

This sequence joins TRBV29-1 and TRBJ2-1, with TRBD2 identical over 13 bases. The CDR3 spans 14 residues. Germline loops: CDR1 SQVTM, CDR2 ANQGSEA. V was pared by 0 bases and J by 12 bases, with 5 bases of the junction left unmatched. The chain's CDR3 is CSVEETSGRWGQFF. For the CDR3, the DNA is TGCAGCGTTGAAGAGACTAGCGGGAGGTGGGGGCAGTTCTTC.

The chain joins TRBV6-1 to TRBJ2-5; 8 nucleotides align to TRBD2. Germline values: CDR1 MNHNS, CDR2 SASEGT. The CDR3 loop spans 15 amino acids. V shed 4 bases, J shed 1 base, and the junction held 5 bases outside the gene matches. The CDR3 region has the DNA TGTGCCAGCAGTGCTTCGGGAGGGGGCCAAGAGACCCAGTACTTC. The encoded protein is CASSASGGGQETQYF.